These 13 T cell receptor delta chains were sequenced from one sample in a study of gamma-delta chains in newborns, infants, children. TCRdb re-processed the reads via CATT. The sample lists some 3,500 delta-chain clones; under 1.5% were seen once. The specimen was blood. Every receptor here comes from a child who was a newborn, infant or young child, either healthy, febrile or measles-vaccinated (not recorded which).

This clone occurred a few times. The mismatch at residue 9 between this DNA's translation and the TCRdb protein of a much larger clone likely reflects a read error; the protein shown is translated from the DNA. This chain uses TRDV2 with TRDJ3, with TRDD3 matching over 9 bases. Germline V gene sequence: CDR1 GEAIGNYY, CDR2 EKD. The CDR3 sequence is 18 residues long. Germline trimming cut 2 bases from V and 0 bases from J; bases unmatched to any gene: 4. DNA for the CDR3: TGTGCCTGTGACAATACTGGGGGACACTCCTGGGACACCCGACAGATGTTTTTC. The encoded protein is CACDNTGGHSWDTRQMFF.

Points on this clone: A far larger clone is only one base removed, so a read error is likely. In the same sample, other DNA sequences code for this CDR3. The chain carries TRDV2 and TRDJ3, with 9 bases identical to TRDD3. CDR1 is GEAIGNYY and CDR2 is EKD in the germline V gene. This CDR3 is 17 amino acids long. The chain's CDR3 is CACDTWGISWDTRQMFF. The CDR3 coding sequence is TGTGCCTGTGACACCTGGGGGATATCCTGGGACACCCGACAGATGTTCTTC.

This clone turned up a few times. A far larger clone lies a single base away; this is likely a read error. This same CDR3 is encoded by further DNA sequences in the sample. J is TRDJ3 and V is TRDV2, with 7 bases fitting TRDD3. CDR1 is GEAIGNYY and CDR2 is EKD in the germline V gene. The CDR3 totals 18 residues. J was trimmed by 0 bases and V by 4 bases; bases with no gene match: 8. The CDR3 spells CACDTWGPGSWDTRQMFF. In DNA, the CDR3 is TGTGCCTGTGATACCTGGGGGCCGGGCTCCTGGGACACCCGACAGATGTTTTTC.

This clone is deemed large. Other DNA sequences in the same sample also yield this CDR3. The CDR3 bases are TGTGCCTGTGACACTGGGGGATACTCCTGGGACACCCGACAGATGTTTTTC. Its translation: CACDTGGYSWDTRQMFF. The chain uses TRDV2 and TRDJ3; TRDD3 matches at 9 bases. V gave up 1 base and J gave up 0 bases; unmatched junction bases: 0. The CDR3 totals 17 residues. Germline V gives CDR1 GEAIGNYY, CDR2 EKD.

This clone was counted between two and nine times. This likely reflects a read error, since a far larger clone is one base away. This sample also contains other DNA sequences that code for the same CDR3. The chain carries TRDV2 and TRDJ3; unclear D gene. CDR1 and CDR2 (germline): GEAIGNYY, EKD. This CDR3 is built from 18 residues. Trimming cost V 1 base and J 0 bases, with 12 bases left between them. CDR3 in DNA: TGTGCCTGTGACACTGGTGGGACCAGCTCCTGGGACACCCGACAGATGTTTTTC. Its protein is CACDTGGTSSWDTRQMFF.

Worth noting for this clone: The mismatch at residue 13 between this DNA's translation and the TCRdb protein of a much larger clone likely reflects a read error; the protein shown is translated from the DNA. V gene TRDV2 combines with J gene TRDJ3, with a possible D match to TRDD3 (6 bases). Germline CDR1 and CDR2: GEAIGNYY and EKD. The CDR3 spans 18 residues. The CDR3 DNA is TGTGCCTGTGACACCTGGGGGCCGGGCTCCTGGGACGCCCGACAGATGTTTTTC. Translation gives CACDTWGPGSWDARQMFF.

Notes on this clone: This DNA's translation differs at residue 14 from TCRdb's protein, which comes from a much larger clone; a read error is likely, and the protein shown is translated from the DNA. The chain is built from TRDV2 and TRDJ3; TRDD3 aligns across 10 bases. The CDR3 is 22 amino acids. Germline lookup yields CDR1 GEAIGNYY and CDR2 EKD. Trimming cost V 1 base and J 2 bases; bases outside gene matches: 16. The CDR3 loop is CACDTIDWGDTSSPWDTRQMFF. The CDR3 DNA reads TGTGCCTGTGACACGATCGACTGGGGGGATACGTCAAGCCCCTGGGACACCCGACAGATGTTTTTC.

This clone was detected a few times. The TCRdb record carries a much larger clone's protein, which differs from this DNA's translation at residue 10; a read error is the likely cause, and the protein listed here is the DNA translation. V is TRDV2 and J is TRDJ3; 9 bases are shared with TRDD3. V trimming: 3 bases; J trimming: 5 bases; junction bases outside the gene matches: 7. The length of the CDR3 is 17 residues. In germline, CDR1 is GEAIGNYY, CDR2 EKD. CDR3 nucleotide sequence: TGTGCCTGTGACGAGGTGGGGGATAGCCGGGACACCCGACAGATGTTTTTC. This sequence encodes CACDEVGDSRDTRQMFF.

To note about this clone: This is likely an artifact of a read error, given a far larger clone one base away. Other DNA sequences in the same sample also yield this CDR3. CDR3 nucleotide sequence: TGTGCCTGTGATCTCTGGGGGATACGTGGGTACACCGATAAACTCATCTTT. Translated: CACDLWGIRGYTDKLIF. V and J are TRDV2 and TRDJ1; TRDD3 aligns across 12 bases. Trimming removed 4 bases from V and 0 bases from J; junction bases left unmatched: 8. The length of the CDR3 is 17 residues. Germline V CDR1 and CDR2: GEAIGNYY, EKD.

The chain links TRDV1 to TRDJ3; tentative D call: TRDD3 (5 bases). The CDR3 contains 17 residues. Germline-derived CDR1 and CDR2 are TSWWSYY and QGS. Trimming took off 4 bases at V and 1 base at J, with 11 bases between the two ends. DNA for the CDR3: TGTGCTCTTGGGGGCCTTACTGGATCCTGGGACACCCGACAGATGTTTTTC. Translating it yields CALGGLTGSWDTRQMFF.

With regard to this clone: Given a much more abundant clone one base away, this may be a read error. V and J are TRDV2 and TRDJ2; 12 nucleotides match TRDD3. The CDR3 length is 14 residues. The germline V gene has CDR1 GEAIGNYY and CDR2 EKD. The CDR3 DNA reads as TGTGCCCGTGACACTGGGGGATACACAGCACAACTCTTCTTT. It yields the protein CARDTGGYTAQLFF.

This clone was observed a handful of times. The chain uses TRDV1 and TRDJ1; possibly TRDD2 for D (5 bases). The CDR3 has 15 amino acids. Germline loops: CDR1 TSWWSYY, CDR2 QGS. V was trimmed by 4 bases and J by 8 bases, leaving 20 bases between them. CDR3 coding DNA: TGTGCTCTTGGGGGGTACCTACTAGTTTCAGACAAACTCATCTTT. Its translation is CALGGYLLVSDKLIF.

This clone was seen a few times. This likely traces to a read error, being one base from a far larger clone. Distinct nucleotide sequences in the sample also encode this CDR3. This chain connects TRDV2 to TRDJ3, with D perhaps matching TRDD3 (5 bases). The CDR3 covers 17 residues. The germline V gene has CDR1 GEAIGNYY and CDR2 EKD. The CDR3 region has the DNA TGTGCCTGTGACACCGGATTTTACTCCTGGGACACCCGACAGATGTTCTTC. Its protein is CACDTGFYSWDTRQMFF.